The 26 T cell receptor beta chains presented below share a single source sample, sequenced in a study of STAT5B mutations in CD4+ large granular lymphocyte leukemia. Method: immunoSEQ multiplex PCR; TCRdb's copy keeps in-frame clones and lacks some. Of tens of thousands of clones listed, roughly four fifths are singletons. Input material: CD4+ T cells from blood buffy coats. The receptors were gathered from a human donor in good health.

CDR3 in DNA: TGTGCCAGCAGCCCGTCGGGCTCTGGAAACACCATATATTTT. Encoded protein: CASSPSGSGNTIYF. This chain connects TRBV5-4 to TRBJ1-3; D is uncertain. Germline V gives CDR1 SGHNT, CDR2 YYREEE (reference sequence). The CDR3 length is 14 residues. Trimming removed 4 bases at V and 0 bases at J, with 8 bases between.

This chain links TRBV7-3 with TRBJ2-7, with 9 bases identical to TRBD1. After removal of 5 bases from V and 4 bases from J, the junction contained 6 bases not matched to a gene. Germline lookup yields CDR1 SGHTA and CDR2 FQGTGA. The CDR3 covers 14 residues. CDR3 coding DNA: TGTGCCAGCAGCGAAGGGACAGGGAGGTACGAGCAGTACTTC. Protein: CASSEGTGRYEQYF.

The chain employs TRBV6-6 and TRBJ2-1; 11 nucleotides line up with TRBD2. Germline V CDR1 and CDR2: MNHNY, SVGAGI (reference sequence). This CDR3 has 15 residues. Trimming took 8 bases from V and 3 from J; bases not matched to a gene: 6. The CDR3 coding sequence is TGTGCCAGCGGTAGCGGGGGGGCCTACTACAATGAGCAGTTCTTC. Encoded protein: CASGSGGAYYNEQFF.

This clone was seen more than once but under ten times. This chain's CDR3 is CASSQVGRITEAFF. CDR3 bases: TGCGCCAGCAGCCAAGTCGGGAGAATCACTGAAGCTTTCTTT. V and J are TRBV4-1 and TRBJ1-1, with D unresolved. V gave up 1 base and J gave up 4 bases, with 10 bases separating them. Germline CDR1 is MGHRA and CDR2 is YSYEKL. The CDR3 runs 14 residues.

The table lists this clone with a count of one. The chain joins TRBV5-1 to TRBJ2-3; 10 bases are a match to TRBD2. The CDR3 runs 16 residues. After removal of 1 base from V and 6 bases from J, the junction contained 8 bases not matched to a gene. Germline V lookup: CDR1 SGHRS, CDR2 YFSETQ. The CDR3 DNA is TGCGCCAGCAGCTTGAAGGCTAGCGGGAGTTCTGATACGCAGTATTTT. As protein: CASSLKASGSSDTQYF.

The chain uses TRBV7-6 and TRBJ1-1; tentatively, D is TRBD1 (6 bases). The CDR3 is made up of 14 amino acids. V was cut by 5 bases and J by 4 bases, with 14 bases left in between. The germline gives CDR1 SGHVS, CDR2 FNYEAQ. The CDR3 nucleotides are TGTGCCAGCAGCACAGGGTTTACTTCCACTGAAGCTTTCTTT. Translation gives CASSTGFTSTEAFF.

The chain links TRBV19 to TRBJ1-1; D remains ambiguous. CDR1 is LNHDA, CDR2 SQIVND, per germline (reference sequence). The CDR3 runs to 12 residues. V was clipped by 6 bases and J by 4 bases, with 9 bases between them. CDR3 sequence: CASSPWGTEAFF. The CDR3, as DNA: TGTGCCAGTAGCCCCTGGGGCACTGAAGCTTTCTTT.

The genes are TRBV4-1 and TRBJ1-3, with D possibly matching TRBD1 (6 bases). This CDR3 spans 16 amino acids. Germline CDR1 reads MGHRA; CDR2 reads YSYEKL. Trimming left V 0 bases short and J 0 bases short, with 9 bases between. The CDR3, as DNA: TGCGCCAGCAGCCAAGAGGGGGCCAGCTCTGGAAACACCATATATTTT. Translating gives CASSQEGASSGNTIYF.

The chain couples TRBV28 to TRBJ1-2; 10 nucleotides match TRBD1. With V trimmed by 5 bases and J by 4 bases, 4 bases remained unmatched. The CDR3 loop spans 14 amino acids. The germline V gene has CDR1 MDHEN and CDR2 SYDVKM. In DNA, the CDR3 is TGTGCCAGCAGTAGGACAGGGGGGACCTATGGCTACACCTTC. Translated, it gives CASSRTGGTYGYTF.

The chain employs TRBV29-1 and TRBJ2-7; 9 bases align to TRBD2. Unmatched junction bases numbered 7, after V lost 0 bases and J lost 4 bases. The CDR3 contains 15 residues. Germline assignment: CDR1 SQVTM and CDR2 ANQGSEA. This chain's CDR3 is CSVEDRGGARYEQYF. The DNA of the CDR3 is TGCAGCGTTGAAGATCGCGGGGGGGCCCGGTACGAGCAGTACTTC.

V is TRBV2 and J is TRBJ2-5; D ambiguous. V was pared by 5 bases and J by 0 bases, with 7 bases between. Germline assignment: CDR1 SNHLY and CDR2 FYNNEI. The CDR3 extends over 13 amino acids. This CDR3 reads CASSYIHQETQYF. CDR3 DNA sequence: TGTGCCAGCAGTTACATCCACCAAGAGACCCAGTACTTC.

This rearrangement joins TRBV5-1 to TRBJ1-2; 8 nucleotides align to TRBD1. The length of the CDR3 is 13 residues. Germline lookup yields CDR1 SGHRS and CDR2 YFSETQ. With 7 bases clipped from V and 2 bases from J, the junction kept 4 bases outside the gene matches. The CDR3 DNA is TGCGCCAGCTCAGGGGGCGAGAACTATGGCTACACCTTC. Protein sequence: CASSGGENYGYTF.

The rearrangement links TRBV15 to TRBJ1-5; unclear D gene. The V end lost 1 base, the J end lost 7 bases, and 17 bases lay between the germline ends. This CDR3 region has 16 residues. Germline V gene sequence: CDR1 LNHNV, CDR2 YYDKDF (reference sequence). The CDR3 region is CATSRGTTDGEQPQHF. The CDR3 nucleotides are TGTGCCACCAGCAGAGGGACGACGGACGGGGAACAGCCCCAGCATTTT.

This clone is medium-sized within its sample. The chain couples TRBV11-2 to TRBJ1-4, with D possibly matching TRBD1 (5 bases). The CDR3 sequence is 14 residues long. Germline CDR1 SGHAT, CDR2 FQNNGV. V was pared by 6 bases and J by 0 bases, with 8 bases between. The CDR3: CASSSGSTNEKLFF. The CDR3 DNA reads as TGTGCCAGCAGTTCAGGGTCAACTAATGAAAAACTGTTTTTT.

This sequence joins TRBV28 and TRBJ2-3; maybe TRBD2 (6 bases). V shed 2 bases and J shed 4 bases, with 19 bases lying between them. The CDR3 is made up of 17 amino acids. Per germline, CDR1 MDHEN and CDR2 SYDVKM. This CDR3 is CASSLRGDGGKADTQYF. In DNA form, the CDR3 reads TGTGCCAGCAGTTTAAGGGGAGACGGGGGAAAGGCAGATACGCAGTATTTT.

This clone has just a few counts. The chain has TRBV28 and TRBJ1-5, with 9 positions matching TRBD1. The germline gives CDR1 MDHEN, CDR2 SYDVKM. The CDR3 totals 16 residues. V dropped 10 bases and J dropped 1; count of bases not matched to a gene: 11. The chain's CDR3 is CAIMDRGGISNQPQHF. CDR3 coding DNA: TGTGCCATCATGGACAGGGGCGGCATAAGCAATCAGCCCCAGCATTTT.

CDR3 sequence: CASSYSWSGGTEAFF. CDR3 nucleotides: TGTGCCAGCAGTTACTCGTGGTCTGGTGGCACTGAAGCTTTCTTT. The chain is built from TRBV6-5 and TRBJ1-1; D not resolved. This CDR3 is built from 15 residues. The germline V gene encodes CDR1 MNHEY and CDR2 SVGAGI. Trimming cost V 0 bases and J 4 bases, with 12 bases left between them.

The chain carries TRBV10-3 and TRBJ2-1; 7 bases fit TRBD2. There are 15 residues in the CDR3. J gave up 5 bases and V 5 bases, and 9 bases lay outside the gene matches. Germline V gives CDR1 ENHRY, CDR2 SYGVKD. CDR3 coding DNA: TGTGCCATCAGTCCAACGGCTAGCGGAAACAATGAGCAGTTCTTC. Its translation is CAISPTASGNNEQFF.

The CDR3, as DNA: TGTGCCAGCAGCTGCTTCCCCTACACACCCCCCGGGTTCATAGCTAATGGCTACACCTTC. As protein: CASSCFPYTPPGFIANGYTF. The chain carries TRBV7-3 and TRBJ1-2; D is uncertain. The ends were cut back, 4 bases at V and 6 bases at J, with 33 bases in the middle. The CDR3 has 20 amino acids. Germline values: CDR1 SGHTA, CDR2 FQGTGA.

This sequence joins TRBV19 and TRBJ1-2; TRBD1 might be the D (6 bases). The CDR3 sequence is 18 residues long. Trimming took 1 base from V and 4 from J, leaving 22 bases between them. Per germline, CDR1 LNHDA and CDR2 SQIVND (reference sequence). CDR3 DNA: TGTGCCAGTAGTATAGGAATACAGGGTAGAATGAGAGGCTATGGCTACACCTTC. It translates to CASSIGIQGRMRGYGYTF.

V gene TRBV6-1 combines with J gene TRBJ1-5; D is uncertain. The CDR3 is 14 amino acids. Germline assignment: CDR1 MNHNS and CDR2 SASEGT. The V and J ends lost 0 bases and 4 bases respectively, with 7 bases between them. The CDR3 DNA is TGTGCCAGCAGTGAAGCCCAAGGAAATCAGCCCCAGCATTTT. It yields the protein CASSEAQGNQPQHF.

The chain links TRBV5-4 to TRBJ2-5; 9 positions match TRBD1. The CDR3 runs to 13 residues. Looked up from germline, CDR1 is SGHNT and CDR2 is YYREEE (reference sequence). V was clipped by 4 bases and J by 2 bases; unmatched bases: 0. CDR3 DNA: TGTGCCAGCAGCGGACAGGGGCAAGAGACCCAGTACTTC. It translates to CASSGQGQETQYF.

This clone appeared a single time. V usage is TRBV7-6 and J usage is TRBJ2-1; the D gene could be TRBD1 or TRBD2 (5 bases each). CDR3 length: 15 residues. Trimming cost V 1 base and J 7 bases, with 14 bases left between them. The germline V gene has CDR1 SGHVS and CDR2 FNYEAQ. In DNA, the CDR3 is TGTGCCAGCAGCTTAGGGGGACCCCCGGGAAATGAGCAGTTCTTC. Amino acid sequence: CASSLGGPPGNEQFF.

The J gene is TRBJ1-2, the V gene TRBV11-3; 7 positions agree with TRBD1. Unmatched junction bases numbered 5, after V lost 5 bases and J lost 2 bases. This CDR3 is 14 amino acids long. Germline loops: CDR1 SGHNT, CDR2 YENEEA. This CDR3 is CASSAGTENYGYTF. CDR3 coding DNA: TGTGCCAGCAGCGCAGGGACAGAGAACTATGGCTACACCTTC.

The chain couples TRBV25-1 to TRBJ2-3; 8 bases are shared with TRBD1. The germline V gene encodes CDR1 MGHDK and CDR2 SYGVNS. The CDR3 consists of 14 residues. V lost 5 bases and J lost 2; bases outside the gene matches: 3. CDR3 sequence (DNA): TGTGCCAGCAGTAGGACAGGGATCACAGATACGCAGTATTTT. It encodes CASSRTGITDTQYF.

The chain carries TRBV7-3 and TRBJ2-7, with D possibly TRBD2 on 5 matching bases. Between the trimmed V and J ends, which lost 5 bases and 1 base, there was a span of 15 bases. Germline V gene sequence: CDR1 SGHTA, CDR2 FQGTGA. The CDR3 spans 15 residues. CDR3 protein: CASSPRPGSSYEQYF. CDR3 in DNA: TGTGCCAGCAGCCCCCGGCCGGGGTCTTCCTACGAGCAGTACTTC.